These T cell receptor beta chains were read from a single sample in a study of CD8+ T cells in alopecia areata. The protocol was immunoSEQ multiplex PCR, while the TCRdb copy is restricted to in-frame clones and leaves out a portion. The sample lists over 150,000 clones, around 60% occurring once. The specimen was CD4+ T cells sorted from blood, collected at week 4, from a patient treated with tofacitinib. These receptors all come from a human donor with alopecia areata. CDR3s include the opening cysteine and the closing phenylalanine or tryptophan. D genes are given only for firm matches. Rows may omit the clone size; those that give it use once, few, many or a size class.

v_call	clone_size	j_call	cdr3_length	d_call	cdr3_nt	cdr3_aa
TRBV10-3	.	TRBJ2-5	16	.	TGTGCCATCAGTGAGTCGTGGGTCAGCAACCAAGAGACCCAGTACTTC	CAISESWVSNQETQYF
TRBV29-1	.	TRBJ2-1	11	TRBD2	TGCAGCGTAGCGGGAGCCAATGAGCAGTTCTTC	CSVAGANEQFF
TRBV19	.	TRBJ2-6	15	TRBD1	TGTGCCAGTAGACACAGGGGCTCTGGGGCCAACGTCCTGACTTTC	CASRHRGSGANVLTF
TRBV29-1	.	TRBJ1-4	13	.	TGCAGCGTCCTACTTGCAACTAATGAAAAACTGTTTTTT	CSVLLATNEKLFF
TRBV29-1	.	TRBJ1-3	14	TRBD1	TGCAGCGCCGGGGGACAGGGGGCTGGAAACACCATATATTTT	CSAGGQGAGNTIYF
TRBV29-1	.	TRBJ1-2	13	TRBD1	TGCAGCGTTAGTCAAAGGACAGGGAAGGGCTACACCTTC	CSVSQRTGKGYTF
TRBV29-1	few	TRBJ1-2	13	.	TGCAGCGTTGCTCCAGGCGGTAACTATGGCTACACCTTC	CSVAPGGNYGYTF
TRBV9	.	TRBJ2-3	13	.	TGTGCCAGCAGCGTATCGAGTCCAGATACGCAGTATTTT	CASSVSSPDTQYF
TRBV7-2	.	TRBJ1-2	13	TRBD1	TGTGCCAGCAGGCCCGGGACAGGGTATGGCTACACCTTC	CASRPGTGYGYTF
TRBV23-1	few	TRBJ1-5	13	.	TGCGCCAGCAGTCAGTGGACAGCGGAGCCCCAGCATTTT	CASSQWTAEPQHF
TRBV2	few	TRBJ2-1	14	TRBD1	TGTGCCAGTAATAGACAGGGTCCATACAATGAGCAGTTCTTC	CASNRQGPYNEQFF
TRBV9	.	TRBJ2-7	14	.	TGTGCCAGCAGCGTAGGGCTAGTAGACTACGAGCAGTACTTC	CASSVGLVDYEQYF
TRBV4-2	.	TRBJ1-2	14	.	TGTGCCAGCAGCCAAGGACAGTCTAACTATGGCTACACCTTC	CASSQGQSNYGYTF
TRBV15	few	TRBJ2-1	14	.	TGTGCCACCAGGTTCGGAGGGGCAGAGAATGAGCAGTTCTTC	CATRFGGAENEQFF
TRBV10-3	few	TRBJ2-3	16	TRBD2	TGTGCCATCAACGGGAGGATGGGGACTAGCACAGATACGCAGTATTTT	CAINGRMGTSTDTQYF
TRBV6-6	few	TRBJ2-1	16	.	TGTGCCAGCAGTTACACCCGGGAGACTTCCTACAATGAGCAGTTCTTC	CASSYTRETSYNEQFF
TRBV25-1	.	TRBJ2-7	14	TRBD2	TGTGCCAGCAGTTCGACTAGCGGAACCTACGAGCAGTACTTC	CASSSTSGTYEQYF
TRBV7-2	.	TRBJ2-1	17	.	TGTGCCAGCAGCTTATATGGCAGCCTTAACTCCTACAATGAGCAGTTCTTC	CASSLYGSLNSYNEQFF
TRBV29-1	few	TRBJ1-1	13	.	TGCAGCGTTGACCCAGGGGTCGGCACTGAAGCTTTCTTT	CSVDPGVGTEAFF
TRBV15	.	TRBJ1-2	13	.	TGTGCCACCAGCAACCCTGGCCCCTATGGCTACACCTTC	CATSNPGPYGYTF
TRBV28	.	TRBJ2-7	14	.	TGTGCCAGCAGCACCCGAGGATACTCCTACGAGCAGTACTTC	CASSTRGYSYEQYF
TRBV30	.	TRBJ2-5	10	.	TGTGCCTGGAGAGCGGAGACCCAGTACTTC	CAWRAETQYF
TRBV19	many	TRBJ2-1	13	.	TGTGCCAGTAGTTTAATGGGCACAGAACGTCAGTTCTTC	CASSLMGTERQFF
TRBV4-3	few	TRBJ1-1	14	.	TGCGCCAGCAGCCAAGAAACCACAGTGTCTGAAGCTTTCTTT	CASSQETTVSEAFF
TRBV18	few	TRBJ2-7	14	.	TGTGCCAGCTCACCCGATAGAAACAGTAACGAGCAGTACTTC	CASSPDRNSNEQYF
TRBV20-1	.	TRBJ2-4	10	TRBD2	TGCAGTGTGCCAGCGGGACGACAGTACTTC	CSVPAGRQYF
TRBV29-1	.	TRBJ2-1	14	TRBD2	TGCAGCGTTGATATTAGCGGGGGATACAATGAGCAGTTCTTC	CSVDISGGYNEQFF
TRBV5-1	once	TRBJ2-3	14	.	TGCGCCAGCAGCCCAGGGGCTAGCACAGATACGCAGTATTTT	CASSPGASTDTQYF
TRBV7-9	.	TRBJ1-1	14	TRBD1	TGTGCCAGCAGCTTCCCAGGGGGCTTCGCTGAAGCTTTCTTT	CASSFPGGFAEAFF
TRBV9	.	TRBJ2-3	16	TRBD1	TGTGCCAGCAGCGTAGGCTCAGGGGGCGCATTAGATACGCAGTATTTT	CASSVGSGGALDTQYF
TRBV29-1	.	TRBJ2-5	12	TRBD1	TGCAGCGCCACAGGGGGACAAGAGACCCAGTACTTC	CSATGGQETQYF
TRBV4-2	few	TRBJ2-1	15	.	TGTGCCAGCAGCCAGGTTTTGGGGCTCAACAATGAGCAGTTCTTC	CASSQVLGLNNEQFF
TRBV10-3	few	TRBJ2-1	12	.	TGTGCCATCAGTGTGGCTGACAATGAGCAGTTCTTC	CAISVADNEQFF
TRBV4-1	once	TRBJ2-5	16	TRBD2	TGCGCCAGCAGCCTAACTAGCGGGGTATACCAAGAGACCCAGTACTTC	CASSLTSGVYQETQYF
TRBV29-1	.	TRBJ2-6	14	TRBD2	TGCAGCGTAGCGGGAGCTGGTGGGGCCAACGTCCTGACTTTC	CSVAGAGGANVLTF
TRBV4-3	.	TRBJ1-4	16	TRBD1	TGCGCCAGCAGCCAGGAGGGACAGGGGGCAAGTGAAAAACTGTTTTTT	CASSQEGQGASEKLFF
TRBV6-6	.	TRBJ2-3	14	TRBD1	TGTGCCAGCGCGACAGGGGCTAGCACAGATACGCAGTATTTT	CASATGASTDTQYF
TRBV7-9	.	TRBJ2-7	18	TRBD2	TGTGCCAGCAGCTTCTACGGGACTAGCGGGAGACGGACCTACGAGCAGTACTTC	CASSFYGTSGRRTYEQYF
TRBV5-4	.	TRBJ2-6	14	.	TGTGCCACCCTACGGGGTTCTGGGGCCAACGTCCTGACTTTC	CATLRGSGANVLTF
TRBV30	once	TRBJ2-6	16	.	TGTGCCTGGACCCTCTCCCGGGGCCCTGGGGCCAACGTCCTGACTTTC	CAWTLSRGPGANVLTF
TRBV29-1	few	TRBJ2-7	12	TRBD1	TGCAGCGTTGAAGGGGACAGGGACGAGCAGTACTTC	CSVEGDRDEQYF
TRBV6-5	.	TRBJ2-7	14	.	TGTGCCAGCAGTTACGTTCAGGGGGGTTACGAGCAGTACTTC	CASSYVQGGYEQYF
TRBV2	.	TRBJ2-2	14	.	TGTGCCAGCAGGTCCCCCTTAGGGGCCGGGGAGCTGTTTTTT	CASRSPLGAGELFF
TRBV2	once	TRBJ1-1	10	.	TGTGCCAGCTCTCAGTGGGTTGCTTTCTTT	CASSQWVAFF
TRBV11-2	.	TRBJ2-7	12	.	TGTGCCAGCAGCTTGGAGGGAACCGAGCAGTACTTC	CASSLEGTEQYF
TRBV5-1	.	TRBJ1-4	15	.	TGCGCCAGCAGCTTGGGAGGGCCAACTAATGAAAAACTGTTTTTT	CASSLGGPTNEKLFF
TRBV6-5	few	TRBJ2-7	13	.	TGTGCCAGCAGTTACGGGGAGTACTACGAGCAGTACTTC	CASSYGEYYEQYF
TRBV5-1	few	TRBJ2-5	15	.	TGCGCCAGCAGTCTCGGGGGGCCCCCCGAAGAGACCCAGTACTTC	CASSLGGPPEETQYF
TRBV18	few	TRBJ2-6	18	.	TGTGCCAGCTCACCCCTGGGCATTTCGAGCTCTGGGGCCAACGTCCTGACTTTC	CASSPLGISSSGANVLTF
TRBV29-1	.	TRBJ2-1	14	TRBD2	TGCAGCGTTGATAAGGTAGCGGGAGGCCGAAGGGAGTTCTTC	CSVDKVAGGRREFF
TRBV7-2	.	TRBJ2-5	14	.	TGTGCCAGCAGCTCGCGAGGCGTCCAAGAGACCCAGTACTTC	CASSSRGVQETQYF
TRBV29-1	few	TRBJ1-1	15	.	TGCAGCGCCTGGCAGGGGAGTGTGGCGAACACTGAAGCTTTCTTT	CSAWQGSVANTEAFF
TRBV27	.	TRBJ2-7	17	.	TGTGCCAGCAGTTTAGTCCCCATCGGAAGAGGTTCCTACGAGCAGTACTTC	CASSLVPIGRGSYEQYF
TRBV7-9	.	TRBJ2-1	15	.	TGTGCCAGCAGCTTAGTGGTGGGAATCTACAATGAGCAGTTCTTC	CASSLVVGIYNEQFF
TRBV30	.	TRBJ2-3	13	.	TGTGCCTGCCCGGGGGCTAATACAGATACGCAGTATTTT	CACPGANTDTQYF
TRBV28	.	TRBJ1-5	12	TRBD1	TGTGCCAGCAGTGACAGGGTTCAGCCCCAGCATTTT	CASSDRVQPQHF
TRBV6-5	.	TRBJ2-7	12	TRBD2	TGTGCCACGAAGAGGGGAGGGATCGAGCAGTACTTC	CATKRGGIEQYF